Presented here are 23 T cell receptor beta chains from one specimen sequenced in a study of regulatory T cells in long-lasting Graves disease. Time point of the sample: persistent/refractory GD, antithyroid drugs over 5 years with positive TRAb. Following extraction of RNA from PBMCs, that RNA was used to make the TCR library. To make TCR beta libraries, researchers used iRepertoire HTBI primers and Arm-PCR of CDR3 regions. TCRdb called the multiplex PCR reads again in MiXCR, with one record for every CDR3 protein. The sample includes 400,000 to 600,000 distinct CDR3 sequences, around a fifth of them seen just once. The source material was peripheral blood mononuclear cells (PBMCs), sampled when the disease was refractory, from a patient treated with antithyroid drugs. The receptors were gathered from a female donor with Graves disease.

The J gene is TRBJ2-5, the V gene TRBV2, with D perhaps being TRBD1 or TRBD2 (6 bases each). The CDR3 totals 14 residues. The V end lost 6 bases, the J end lost 1 base, and 12 bases lay between the germline ends. Germline V gives CDR1 SNHLY, CDR2 FYNNEI. CDR3 loop: CASSQQGLQETQYF. Here the CDR3 DNA reads TGTGCCAGCAGCCAACAGGGACTCCAAGAGACCCAGTACTTC.

This sequence joins TRBV6-5 and TRBJ2-5; D might be TRBD2 (6 bases). V was cut by 0 bases and J by 2 bases, with 13 bases left in between. The CDR3 sequence is 16 residues long. The germline CDR1 and CDR2 sequences are MNHEY and SVGAGI. CDR3 sequence (DNA): TGTGCCAGCAGTTACTCGCCCGGGAGATTTCAAGAGACCCAGTACTTC. This codes for CASSYSPGRFQETQYF.

This clonotype was recorded at least ten times. This chain uses TRBV12-3 or TRBV12-4 with TRBJ1-2, with D perhaps matching TRBD1 (6 bases). The ends were cut back, 5 bases at V and 3 bases at J, with 13 bases in the middle. The CDR3 extends over 14 amino acids. CDR3 nucleotide sequence: TGTGCCAGCAGTCTCCGTCGACAGGACTATGGCTACACCTTC. It translates to CASSLRRQDYGYTF.

V is TRBV7-2 and J is TRBJ1-2; D perhaps matches TRBD1 (5 bases). CDR1 is SGHTA, CDR2 FQGNSA, per germline. V was clipped by 1 base and J by 0 bases, with 9 bases between them. The CDR3 length is 15 residues. The CDR3 spells CASSLGWGANYGYTF. CDR3 bases: TGTGCCAGCAGCTTAGGATGGGGGGCTAACTATGGCTACACCTTC.

V and J are TRBV20-1 and TRBJ2-3; D unclear. CDR3 size: 16 residues. Trimming removed 4 bases at V and 2 bases at J, with 19 bases between. Germline V lookup: CDR1 DFQATT, CDR2 SNEGSKA (reference sequence). The CDR3 sequence is CSAIRSRGLFTDTQYF. CDR3 sequence (DNA): TGCAGTGCTATCCGAAGTCGTGGCTTATTCACAGATACGCAGTATTTT.

This clonotype was counted between two and nine times. The rearrangement joins TRBV27 to TRBJ1-4; D is perhaps TRBD1 (5 bases). Germline V gives CDR1 MNHEY, CDR2 SMNVEV (reference sequence). The CDR3 has 15 amino acids. V was clipped by 6 bases and J by 8 bases, with 19 bases between them. The CDR3 reads CASRRSGTQTEKLFF. CDR3 nucleotide sequence: TGTGCCAGCAGACGCTCCGGGACCCAGACGGAAAAACTGTTTTTT.

This clonotype was counted only a few times. It may be a read error: a sequence one base away is much more abundant. The gene calls are TRBV28 and TRBJ1-2; D ambiguous. The CDR3 runs 12 residues. V was clipped by 1 base and J by 12 bases, with 12 bases between them. Germline V gene sequence: CDR1 MDHEN, CDR2 SYDVKM. The CDR3 here is CASSLLQRDHTF. The CDR3 DNA sequence: TGTGCCAGCAGTTTATTACAGAGAGACCACACCTTC.

This chain uses TRBV12-3 or TRBV12-4 with TRBJ2-2, with 7 bases matching TRBD2. V gave up 6 bases and J gave up 4 bases; unmatched junction bases: 11. There are 16 residues in the CDR3. CDR3 sequence reads: CASSPGEGPSTGELFF. CDR3 DNA sequence: TGTGCCAGCAGCCCCGGGGAGGGCCCATCCACCGGGGAGCTGTTTTTT.

This clonotype was counted ten times or more. CDR3 coding DNA: TGTGCCTGGAGTGTATCAGGAGAGACCCAGTACTTC. Its protein product is CAWSVSGETQYF. This rearrangement joins TRBV30 to TRBJ2-5; D is undetermined. Germline values: CDR1 GTSNPN, CDR2 SVGIG (reference sequence). Trimming cost V 0 bases and J 4 bases, with 6 bases left between them. The CDR3 consists of 12 residues.

This clonotype was detected a few times. The gene calls are TRBV24-1 and TRBJ2-5; 8 bases are a match to TRBD1. Looked up from germline, CDR1 is KGHDR and CDR2 is SFDVKD. This CDR3 spans 15 amino acids. Trimming cost V 4 bases and J 5 bases; bases outside gene matches: 8. CDR3 amino acids: CATSEPGQAQETQYF. CDR3 bases: TGTGCCACCAGTGAACCGGGACAGGCTCAGGAGACCCAGTACTTC.

This clonotype was found many times. The V and J genes are TRBV6-2 or TRBV6-3 and TRBJ1-2; D is ambiguous. This CDR3 comprises 14 residues. CDR1 and CDR2 (germline): MNHEY, SVGEGT. Trimming took off 10 bases at V and 4 bases at J, with 19 bases between the two ends. The CDR3 DNA follows: TGTGCCACCATGCGGGTCGGGGTTGGCTATGGCTACACCTTC. It specifies CATMRVGVGYGYTF.

This clonotype was picked up many times. The chain uses TRBV2 and TRBJ2-7; 7 bases align to TRBD1. CDR3 size: 16 residues. The J segment lost 2 bases and the V segment lost 1 base, leaving 8 bases of the junction unmatched. The germline V gene has CDR1 SNHLY and CDR2 FYNNEI. The CDR3 protein is CASSEGPSGQTYEQYF. Written as DNA, the CDR3 is TGTGCCAGCAGTGAAGGGCCCTCGGGACAGACCTACGAGCAGTACTTC. Together with reference TRBV2 and TRBJ2-7, the CDR3 gives the full variable domain: EPEVTQTPSHQVTQMGQEVILRCVPISNHLYFYWYRQILGQKVEFLVSFYNNEISEKSEIFDDQFSVERPDGSNFTLKIRSTKLEDSAMYFCASSEGPSGQTYEQYFGPGTRLTVT.

The rearrangement uses TRBV24-1 and TRBJ2-5; D remains unclear. The V and J ends lost 1 base and 9 bases respectively, with 14 bases between them. The CDR3 is 14 residues long. Germline CDR1 and CDR2: KGHDR and SFDVKD. CDR3 nucleotides: TGTGCCACCAGTGATTTAAAGGCGCCTCCTGCCCAGTACTTC. It translates to CATSDLKAPPAQYF.

The chain links TRBV5-1 to TRBJ2-7, with 7 bases fitting TRBD1. CDR3 length: 13 amino acids. V shed 2 bases and J 3 bases; nucleotides not matched to a gene: 2. Germline CDR1 SGHRS, CDR2 YFSETQ. CDR3 DNA: TGCGCCAGCAGCTTCGACAGGGTCTACGAGCAGTACTTC. Its protein is CASSFDRVYEQYF.

At least ten counts were recorded for this clonotype. The rearrangement uses TRBV6-1 and TRBJ1-1, with D possibly TRBD1 on 6 matching bases. Germline V lookup: CDR1 MNHNS, CDR2 SASEGT. V lost 4 bases and J lost 4, with 10 bases in between. CDR3 length equals 13 residues. DNA of the CDR3: TGTGCCAGCAGTGCAACAGGGACCACTGAAGCTTTCTTT. It is translated as CASSATGTTEAFF.

Many counts were recorded for this clonotype. The chain is built from TRBV28 and TRBJ2-7; tentative D call: TRBD2 (5 bases). V lost 4 bases and J lost 3, with 10 bases in between. This CDR3 comprises 13 residues. The V gene's germline CDR1 is MDHEN and CDR2 SYDVKM. The CDR3 DNA reads TGTGCCAGCAGTTCAACTAGATTCTACGAGCAGTACTTC. Translated, it gives CASSSTRFYEQYF. The whole variable domain, filled in from reference TRBV28 and TRBJ2-7, reads DVKVTQSSRYLVKRTGEKVFLECVQDMDHENMFWYRQDPGLGLRLIYFSYDVKMKEKGDIPEGYSVSREKKERFSLILESASTNQTSMYLCASSSTRFYEQYFGPGTRLTVT.

This clonotype occurred a few times. The rearrangement uses TRBV2 and TRBJ2-3, with TRBD2 matching over 7 bases. The germline CDR1 and CDR2 sequences are SNHLY and FYNNEI. The CDR3 is 15 amino acids. Losses at the gene ends were 3 bases for V and 2 bases for J; bases not matched to a gene: 5. CDR3 sequence: CASSELAALTDTQYF. In nucleotides, the CDR3 is TGTGCCAGCAGTGAGCTAGCGGCCCTCACAGATACGCAGTATTTT.

The chain couples TRBV20-1 to TRBJ1-2; 9 bases match TRBD1. Trimming at V came to 6 bases and at J to 2 bases, leaving 10 bases not matched to a gene. CDR3 length equals 15 residues. CDR1 and CDR2 from the germline V gene are DFQATT and SNEGSKA (reference sequence). The CDR3, as DNA: TGCAGTGCCCTACCTCCGGGACAGGGCAACTATGGCTACACCTTC. As protein: CSALPPGQGNYGYTF.

This clonotype was seen only a few times. The chain couples TRBV18 to TRBJ1-2; D is uncertain. The CDR3 consists of 16 residues. V was cut by 4 bases and J by 5 bases, with 20 bases left in between. CDR1 is KGHSH, CDR2 LQKENI, per germline. The CDR3 sequence: CASSLSREPGGYGYTF. CDR3 in DNA: TGTGCCAGCTCACTCAGCCGGGAGCCCGGCGGGTATGGCTACACCTTC.

The chain joins TRBV20-1 to TRBJ2-7; perhaps TRBD2 as D (6 bases). Per the germline V gene, CDR1 is DFQATT and CDR2 is SNEGSKA (reference sequence). Deletions cut 5 bases from V and 6 bases from J, with 14 bases between. The length of the CDR3 is 12 residues. This chain's CDR3 is CSARGNWGEQYF. In nucleotides, the CDR3 is TGCAGTGCTCGGGGGAATTGGGGCGAGCAGTACTTC.

This clonotype was detected many times. V usage is TRBV28 and J usage is TRBJ2-7, with D possibly being TRBD1 (6 bases). Between the trimmed V and J ends, which lost 4 bases and 6 bases, there was a span of 7 bases. This CDR3 has 11 residues. Germline V lookup: CDR1 MDHEN, CDR2 SYDVKM. CDR3 sequence (DNA): TGTGCCAGCAGTTCAGGGGCCGAGCAGTACTTC. Protein: CASSSGAEQYF.

This clonotype showed up many times. The chain recombines TRBV7-9 with TRBJ1-1; maybe TRBD1 (6 bases). CDR3 length: 13 amino acids. Trimming removed 5 bases at V and 6 bases at J, with 13 bases between. Germline V gene data show CDR1 as SEHNR and CDR2 as FQNEAQ (reference sequence). The CDR3 here is CASSPRSGAEAFF. The CDR3 DNA reads as TGTGCCAGCAGCCCAAGGTCAGGGGCTGAAGCTTTCTTT.

The chain uses TRBV4-1 and TRBJ1-3; D is uncertain. Trimming left V 2 bases short and J 3 bases short, with 11 bases between. The CDR3 consists of 15 residues. Germline values: CDR1 MGHRA, CDR2 YSYEKL. The CDR3 bases are TGCGCCAGCAGCCAAAGTCCTCTTTTTGGAAACACCATATATTTT. The encoded protein is CASSQSPLFGNTIYF.